Shown below are 26 T cell receptor beta chains from a single sample sequenced in a study of T cells in Graves' hyperthyroidism and ophthalmopathy. Amplified TCR beta CDR3 regions derived from RNA transcripts. The HTBI primer set drove a first-round RT-PCR of the TCR CDR3. TCRdb ran MiXCR on the multiplex PCR reads and lists one entry per CDR3 protein. The profile covers 150,000 or so distinct CDR3 sequences, with approximately 20% appearing a single time and over 60% taken by the ten largest. Source material: blood. Receptors were obtained from a woman aged 50 to 60 with Graves' hyperthyroidism that later progressed to Graves' ophthalmopathy.

A few counts support this clonotype. This chain joins TRBV28 and TRBJ2-5; 7 bases agree with TRBD1. The CDR3 is 13 residues long. The V segment lost 9 bases and the J segment 7 bases; nucleotides outside the gene matches: 11. CDR1 and CDR2 (germline): MDHEN, SYDVKM. This CDR3 is CASKPGTVGTQYF. The CDR3 DNA reads as TGTGCCAGTAAACCCGGGACAGTGGGGACCCAGTACTTC.

This clonotype was found many times. V is TRBV28 and J is TRBJ1-1; D is unresolved. The CDR3 contains 10 residues. In germline, CDR1 is MDHEN, CDR2 SYDVKM. Trimming shortened V by 10 bases and J by 8 bases, and 11 bases separated the two germline ends. CDR3 in amino acids: CATLGAEAFF. CDR3 in DNA: TGTGCCACCCTGGGCGCCGAAGCTTTCTTT.

In this sample, this clonotype turned up a few times. The chain links TRBV13 to TRBJ2-1; TRBD2 matches 7 bases. V shed 8 bases and J 5 bases; nucleotides not matched to a gene: 9. The CDR3 consists of 14 residues. Looked up from germline, CDR1 is PRHDT and CDR2 is FYEKMQ (reference sequence). The CDR3 sequence is CASGGASGNNEQFF. CDR3 nucleotides: TGTGCCAGCGGTGGGGCTAGCGGAAACAATGAGCAGTTCTTC.

J is TRBJ1-1 and V is TRBV2; 8 nucleotides match TRBD1. In germline, CDR1 is SNHLY, CDR2 FYNNEI. The CDR3 covers 14 residues. Losses at the gene ends were 6 bases for V and 11 bases for J; bases not matched to a gene: 14. The chain's CDR3 is CASRQETGDHRAFF. The CDR3 DNA reads as TGTGCCAGCAGGCAAGAGACAGGGGATCACCGGGCTTTCTTT.

This clonotype was detected ten times or more. The chain joins TRBV29-1 to TRBJ2-3, with TRBD1 matching 7 bases. In germline, CDR1 is SQVTM, CDR2 ANQGSEA. The CDR3 has 15 residues. V lost 3 bases, J lost 0 bases, and 6 bases stayed unmatched. In DNA form, the CDR3 reads TGCAGCGTTGACCGAAGACAGGGAAGCACAGATACGCAGTATTTT. It translates to CSVDRRQGSTDTQYF.

This clonotype has a count of ten or more. The J gene is TRBJ1-5, the V gene TRBV19, with 9 positions matching TRBD1. The CDR3 is made up of 18 amino acids. V dropped 5 bases and J dropped 1; count of bases not matched to a gene: 12. The germline V gene encodes CDR1 LNHDA and CDR2 SQIVND (reference sequence). The CDR3: CASSGGTGGAFSNQPQHF. The CDR3 DNA is TGTGCCAGTAGTGGAGGCACAGGGGGCGCTTTCAGCAATCAGCCCCAGCATTTT.

The table lists this clonotype with many counts. The chain has TRBV30 and TRBJ2-1; D uncertain. The CDR3 runs to 11 residues. CDR1 and CDR2 from the germline V gene are GTSNPN and SVGIG (reference sequence). Trimming took off 1 base at V and 8 bases at J, with 6 bases between the two ends. CDR3 sequence reads: CAWSGTHEQFF. The CDR3 nucleotides read TGTGCCTGGAGTGGGACCCATGAGCAGTTCTTC.

This clonotype was seen many times. The V and J genes are TRBV12-3 or TRBV12-4 and TRBJ2-7; 14 positions agree with TRBD2. The CDR3 sequence is 20 residues long. V dropped 3 bases and J dropped 2; count of bases not matched to a gene: 15. For the CDR3, the DNA is TGTGCCAGCAGTTTCATCTTCCGGACTAGCGGGAGGAAGACCCCCTACGAGCAGTACTTC. Its protein is CASSFIFRTSGRKTPYEQYF.

Ten or more counts support this clonotype. This rearrangement joins TRBV7-9 to TRBJ2-7; possible D gene TRBD2, 6 bases. The V end was cut by 1 base, the J end by 0 bases, with 13 bases between. CDR3 length: 16 amino acids. Looked up from germline, CDR1 is SEHNR and CDR2 is FQNEAQ (reference sequence). CDR3 in amino acids: CASSLVSGPSSYEQYF. CDR3 coding DNA: TGTGCCAGCAGCTTAGTGAGCGGGCCTAGCTCCTACGAGCAGTACTTC.

At least ten counts were recorded for this clonotype. J is TRBJ2-1 and V is TRBV6-1, with TRBD2 matching 9 bases. Germline CDR1 MNHNS, CDR2 SASEGT. There are 16 residues in the CDR3. With V trimmed by 2 bases and J by 7 bases, 9 bases remained unmatched. The CDR3 spells CASSEWASGTQNEQFF. The CDR3 coding sequence is TGTGCCAGCAGTGAATGGGCTAGCGGGACTCAGAATGAGCAGTTCTTC.

This clonotype turned up a few times. J is TRBJ2-3 and V is TRBV20-1; 7 nucleotides line up with TRBD1. Germline values: CDR1 DFQATT, CDR2 SNEGSKA (reference sequence). Losses at the gene ends were 6 bases for V and 6 bases for J; bases not matched to a gene: 15. This CDR3 region has 15 residues. CDR3 amino acids: CSAGGRTPRGDTQYF. CDR3 sequence (DNA): TGCAGTGCAGGGGGCAGGACTCCCCGTGGGGATACGCAGTATTTT.

This chain links TRBV2 with TRBJ2-7; perhaps D is TRBD1 or TRBD2 (5 bases each). The CDR3 is 13 residues long. Between the trimmed V and J ends, which lost 0 bases and 6 bases, there was a span of 9 bases. The germline V gene has CDR1 SNHLY and CDR2 FYNNEI. This CDR3 reads CASSEAWGSEQYF. The DNA for the CDR3 is TGTGCCAGCAGTGAAGCTTGGGGGAGCGAGCAGTACTTC.

This clonotype was counted a few times. The chain links TRBV9 to TRBJ2-7; no definite D call. V gave up 0 bases and J gave up 5 bases, with 12 bases separating them. Germline CDR1 is SGDLS and CDR2 is YYNGEE. This CDR3 has 14 residues. This CDR3 reads CASSVGPTDHEQYF. Here the CDR3 DNA reads TGTGCCAGCAGCGTAGGACCGACCGACCACGAGCAGTACTTC.

Ten or more counts support this clonotype. This chain connects TRBV6-6 to TRBJ1-1; the match to TRBD1 covers 7 bases. The CDR3 sequence is 15 residues long. The germline gives CDR1 MNHNY, CDR2 SVGAGI (reference sequence). With V trimmed by 2 bases and J by 1 base, 4 bases remained unmatched. CDR3 bases: TGTGCCAGCAGTTACGGGGACAGTAAGAACACTGAAGCTTTCTTT. Amino acid sequence: CASSYGDSKNTEAFF.

The chain employs TRBV28 and TRBJ1-3; D is ambiguous. This CDR3 has 16 amino acids. CDR1 MDHEN and CDR2 SYDVKM come from the germline V gene. V lost 6 bases and J 2 bases, leaving 17 bases between the germline ends. CDR3 residues: CASSPVRYMTGNTIYF. The CDR3 DNA reads as TGTGCCAGCAGCCCCGTTCGATACATGACTGGAAACACCATATATTTT.

V gene TRBV28 combines with J gene TRBJ1-2; D is possibly TRBD1 (5 bases). Germline V gene sequence: CDR1 MDHEN, CDR2 SYDVKM. The V end lost 8 bases, the J end lost 6 bases, and 19 bases lay between the germline ends. This CDR3 region has 14 residues. In DNA, the CDR3 is TGTGCCAGCTCTCGCCTACGATCAGGGAATGGCTACACCTTC. It yields the protein CASSRLRSGNGYTF.

The V gene is TRBV19, the J gene TRBJ2-5; possibly TRBD2 for D (5 bases). Per germline, CDR1 LNHDA and CDR2 SQIVND (reference sequence). The CDR3 sequence is 14 residues long. The V gene lost 4 bases and the J gene lost 4 bases, with 13 bases spanning the gap. This CDR3 is CASSSMAGRETQYF. The CDR3 nucleotides are TGTGCCAGTAGTAGTATGGCGGGCCGAGAGACCCAGTACTTC.

V and J are TRBV2 and TRBJ2-2; 7 bases fit TRBD1. V was pared by 7 bases and J by 4 bases, with 6 bases of the junction left unmatched. Germline assignment: CDR1 SNHLY and CDR2 FYNNEI. This CDR3 has 14 residues. CDR3 in amino acids: CASKGQRITGELFF. CDR3 bases: TGTGCCAGCAAGGGACAGCGAATCACCGGGGAGCTGTTTTTT. Based on the CDR3 plus reference TRBV2 and TRBJ2-2, the full variable domain is EPEVTQTPSHQVTQMGQEVILRCVPISNHLYFYWYRQILGQKVEFLVSFYNNEISEKSEIFDDQFSVERPDGSNFTLKIRSTKLEDSAMYFCASKGQRITGELFFGEGSRLTVL.

V is TRBV6-2 or TRBV6-3 and J is TRBJ2-1; D is ambiguous. V gave up 6 bases and J gave up 3 bases, with 3 bases separating them. In germline, CDR1 is MNHEY, CDR2 SVGEGT. The CDR3 totals 11 residues. CDR3 sequence: CASRSYNEQFF. CDR3 DNA: TGTGCCAGCAGGAGCTACAATGAGCAGTTCTTC.

Many counts were recorded for this clonotype. The chain links TRBV20-1 to TRBJ2-7, with TRBD1 identical over 8 bases. Per the germline V gene, CDR1 is DFQATT and CDR2 is SNEGSKA (reference sequence). The CDR3 loop spans 13 amino acids. J was trimmed by 7 bases and V by 3 bases; bases with no gene match: 8. Here the CDR3 DNA reads TGCAGTGCTAGTCCCGGACAGGGAAAGGAGCAGTACTTC. It translates to CSASPGQGKEQYF.

This clonotype was observed a single time. V and J are TRBV4-1 and TRBJ2-7, with 7 bases matching TRBD1. J gave up 9 bases and V 0 bases, and 20 bases lay outside the gene matches. Germline CDR1 and CDR2: MGHRA and YSYEKL. This CDR3 spans 18 amino acids. CDR3 sequence reads: CASSQETPRDRPLIGQYF. As DNA, the CDR3 is TGCGCCAGCAGCCAAGAAACTCCAAGGGACAGACCCCTAATTGGGCAGTACTTC.

This clonotype has a count of ten or more. At one end, the junction sequence differs from germline, possibly due to a read error. The V and J genes are TRBV6-1 and TRBJ2-5; D unclear. The V gene's germline CDR1 is MNHNS and CDR2 SASEGT. The CDR3 is 13 amino acids. In DNA form, the CDR3 reads TGTGCCAGCAGTCTGGATGTCCAAGAGGCCCAGTACTTC. Translating gives CASSLDVQEAQYF.

J is TRBJ2-7 and V is TRBV12-3 or TRBV12-4, with a tentative D call TRBD2 (6 bases). The CDR3 sequence is 13 residues long. Trimming took off 5 bases at V and 0 bases at J, with 8 bases between the two ends. CDR3 in DNA: TGTGCCAGCAGTCGACTAGTCTCCTACGAGCAGTACTTC. It codes for CASSRLVSYEQYF.

The chain carries TRBV28 and TRBJ2-5; D is unresolved. Trimming pared 4 bases from V and 5 bases from J, leaving 14 bases between. Germline loops: CDR1 MDHEN, CDR2 SYDVKM. The CDR3 spans 14 residues. CDR3 residues: CASSSRVGGETQYF. The CDR3 DNA follows: TGTGCCAGCAGTTCTCGGGTGGGTGGCGAGACCCAGTACTTC.

The V gene is TRBV24-1, the J gene TRBJ1-5; D uncertain. Per germline, CDR1 KGHDR and CDR2 SFDVKD. The V end lost 1 base, the J end lost 0 bases, and 3 bases lay between the germline ends. This CDR3 has 14 residues. This CDR3 reads CATSDLYSNQPQHF. The CDR3 coding sequence is TGTGCCACCAGTGATTTATATAGCAATCAGCCCCAGCATTTT.

This chain links TRBV29-1 with TRBJ2-7; 8 nucleotides align to TRBD1. Trimming cost V 6 bases and J 2 bases; bases outside gene matches: 6. This CDR3 comprises 13 residues. In germline, CDR1 is SQVTM, CDR2 ANQGSEA. DNA of the CDR3: TGCAGCGTCCTCGGACAGGGAACCTACGAGCAGTACTTC. It yields the protein CSVLGQGTYEQYF.